The 16 T cell receptor beta chains reported below all come from one sample, sequenced in a study of monozygotic twins with inflammatory bowel disease. TCRdb processed the 5' RACE reads again and assigns one entry to each CDR3 protein, with no DNA. This specimen shows around 380,000 distinct CDR3 sequences; the ten leading clones hold less than 2.5%. The sequenced sample consisted of blood. All receptors come from a human donor with ulcerative colitis or Crohn's disease, or a healthy co-twin of an affected twin (not recorded which).

The rearrangement uses TRBV3-1 and TRBJ1-5. The germline V gene encodes CDR1 LGHDT and CDR2 YNNKEL (reference sequence). The CDR3 contains 14 residues. The CDR3 is CASSQDYGNQPQHF.

V and J are TRBV9 and TRBJ2-3. This CDR3 spans 16 amino acids. CDR1 is SGDLS and CDR2 is YYNGEE in the germline V gene. The CDR3 loop reads CASSVGWGAITDTQYF.

The chain combines TRBV27 with TRBJ2-2; TCRdb calls TRBD2, which cannot be checked without DNA. From germline, CDR1 is MNHEY and CDR2 SMNVEV (reference sequence). CDR3 length equals 15 residues. This CDR3 is CASSPREGLTGELFF.

This chain links TRBV20-1 with TRBJ1-1. The CDR3 length is 15 residues. Germline V gene lookup returns CDR1 DFQATT and CDR2 SNEGSKA (reference sequence). The CDR3 loop is CSASSRGRSNTEAFF.

The gene calls are TRBV6-6 and TRBJ2-2; as DNA is missing, the TRBD2 call by TCRdb cannot be tested. CDR1 MNHNY and CDR2 SVGAGI come from the germline V gene (reference sequence). The CDR3 sequence is 14 residues long. The CDR3 region is CASSYSKISPELFF.

This chain connects TRBV15 to TRBJ1-1; TCRdb outputs TRBD1, but without DNA this stays unchecked. CDR1 is LNHNV, CDR2 YYDKDF, per germline (reference sequence). The CDR3 has 14 residues. CDR3 sequence: CATTPTGVGTEAFF.

The chain carries TRBV20-1 and TRBJ1-5; TCRdb names TRBD1, which stays unverified in the absence of DNA. The germline gives CDR1 DFQATT, CDR2 SNEGSKA (reference sequence). CDR3 size: 12 residues. CDR3 loop: CSAKGPGQPQHF.

CDR3 in amino acids: CASSPYPGGNEQFF. The chain uses TRBV7-2 and TRBJ2-1; TCRdb names TRBD1, which stays unverified in the absence of DNA. Looked up from germline, CDR1 is SGHTA and CDR2 is FQGNSA. This CDR3 spans 14 amino acids. The full variable domain, in which reference TRBV7-2 and TRBJ2-1 provide the parts outside the CDR3, is GAGVSQSPSNKVTEKGKDVELRCDPISGHTALYWYRQSLGQGLEFLIYFQGNSAPDKSGLPSDRFSAERTGGSVSTLTIQRTQQEDSAVYLCASSPYPGGNEQFFGPGTRLTVL.

This chain links TRBV5-1 with TRBJ2-2; there is no DNA to check the TCRdb D call of TRBD1. Germline-derived CDR1 and CDR2 are SGHRS and YFSETQ. The CDR3 is 16 amino acids. CDR3 sequence reads: CASSWTRTVNTGELFF.

The rearrangement uses TRBV11-2 and TRBJ2-1; no DNA is available, so the TRBD1 call from TCRdb remains unchecked. Germline assignment: CDR1 SGHAT and CDR2 FQNNGV. The CDR3 runs to 20 residues. CDR3 sequence: CASSLGSIQPPGGTNNEQFF.

This sequence joins TRBV11-2 and TRBJ2-1; the D call from TCRdb, TRBD1, cannot be confirmed without DNA. CDR1 and CDR2 from the germline V gene are SGHAT and FQNNGV. This CDR3 spans 14 amino acids. The CDR3 protein is CASSLTRQGIEQFF.

This chain links TRBV29-1 with TRBJ1-2; TCRdb gives TRBD1 as the D gene, but with no DNA this cannot be confirmed. Germline CDR1 is SQVTM and CDR2 is ANQGSEA. The CDR3 is made up of 11 amino acids. CDR3 loop: CSVAPSYGYTF.

The chain couples TRBV11-2 to TRBJ2-1; the TCRdb D gene call, TRBD2, has no DNA to confirm it. The germline CDR1 and CDR2 sequences are SGHAT and FQNNGV. This CDR3 has 13 residues. The CDR3 protein is CASDASGSLEQFF.

The rearrangement joins TRBV11-2 to TRBJ1-1. The CDR3 length is 13 residues. Germline V gene lookup returns CDR1 SGHAT and CDR2 FQNNGV. CDR3 sequence: CASSLRRGAEAFF. Full variable domain (outside the CDR3, taken from reference TRBV11-2 and TRBJ1-1): EAGVAQSPRYKIIEKRQSVAFWCNPISGHATLYWYQQILGQGPKLLIQFQNNGVVDDSQLPKDRFSAERLKGVDSTLKIQPAKLEDSAVYLCASSLRRGAEAFFGQGTRLTVV.

This chain joins TRBV5-1 and TRBJ2-7; TCRdb returns TRBD2, unconfirmable since there is no DNA. CDR1 SGHRS and CDR2 YFSETQ come from the germline V gene. The CDR3 runs to 16 residues. The CDR3 reads CASSLGTSGGSYEQYF. The full variable domain, rest sourced from reference TRBV5-1 and TRBJ2-7, is KAGVTQTPRYLIKTRGQQVTLSCSPISGHRSVSWYQQTPGQGLQFLFEYFSETQRNKGNFPGRFSGRQFSNSRSEMNVSTLELGDSALYLCASSLGTSGGSYEQYFGPGTRLTVT.

The gene calls are TRBV30 and TRBJ1-4; TCRdb proposes TRBD1, but this gene call is untestable without DNA. There are 13 residues in the CDR3. CDR1 and CDR2 (germline): GTSNPN, SVGIG (reference sequence). The CDR3 region is CALSGITNEKLFF.